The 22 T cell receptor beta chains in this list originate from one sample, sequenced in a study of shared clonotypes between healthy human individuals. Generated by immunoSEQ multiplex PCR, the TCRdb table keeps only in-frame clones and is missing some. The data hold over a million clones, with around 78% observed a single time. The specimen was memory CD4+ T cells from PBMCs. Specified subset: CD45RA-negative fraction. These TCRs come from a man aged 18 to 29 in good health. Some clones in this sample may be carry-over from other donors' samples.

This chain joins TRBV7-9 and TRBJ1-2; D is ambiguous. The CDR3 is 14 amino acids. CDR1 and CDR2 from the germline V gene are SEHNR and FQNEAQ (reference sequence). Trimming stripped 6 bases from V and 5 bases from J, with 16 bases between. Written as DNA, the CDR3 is TGTGCCAGCAGACGCGAGGCGGAGGGATATGGCTACACCTTC. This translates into CASRREAEGYGYTF.

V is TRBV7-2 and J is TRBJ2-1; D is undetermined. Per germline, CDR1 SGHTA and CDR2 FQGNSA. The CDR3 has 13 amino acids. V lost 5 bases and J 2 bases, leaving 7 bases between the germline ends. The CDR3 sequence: CASSLGPYNEQFF. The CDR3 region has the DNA TGTGCCAGCAGCCTAGGACCCTACAATGAGCAGTTCTTC.

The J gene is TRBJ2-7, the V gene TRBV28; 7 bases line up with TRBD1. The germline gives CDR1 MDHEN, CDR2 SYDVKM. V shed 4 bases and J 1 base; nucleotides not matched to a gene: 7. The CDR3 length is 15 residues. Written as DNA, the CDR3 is TGTGCCAGCAGTTCTACAGGGGTAGGGTCCTACGAGCAGTACTTC. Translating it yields CASSSTGVGSYEQYF.

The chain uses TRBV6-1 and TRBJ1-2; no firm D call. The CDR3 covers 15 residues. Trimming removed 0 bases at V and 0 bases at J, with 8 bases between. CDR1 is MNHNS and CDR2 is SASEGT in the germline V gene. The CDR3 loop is CASSEAGRANYGYTF. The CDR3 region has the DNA TGTGCCAGCAGTGAAGCTGGAAGAGCTAACTATGGCTACACCTTC.

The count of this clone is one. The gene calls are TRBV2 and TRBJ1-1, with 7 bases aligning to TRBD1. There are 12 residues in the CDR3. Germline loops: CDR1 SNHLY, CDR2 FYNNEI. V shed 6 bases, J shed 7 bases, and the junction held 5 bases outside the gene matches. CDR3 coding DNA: TGTGCCAGCAGCGAACAGGGGAATGAAGCTTTCTTT. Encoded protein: CASSEQGNEAFF. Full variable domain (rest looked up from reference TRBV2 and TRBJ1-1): EPEVTQTPSHQVTQMGQEVILRCVPISNHLYFYWYRQILGQKVEFLVSFYNNEISEKSEIFDDQFSVERPDGSNFTLKIRSTKLEDSAMYFCASSEQGNEAFFGQGTRLTVV.

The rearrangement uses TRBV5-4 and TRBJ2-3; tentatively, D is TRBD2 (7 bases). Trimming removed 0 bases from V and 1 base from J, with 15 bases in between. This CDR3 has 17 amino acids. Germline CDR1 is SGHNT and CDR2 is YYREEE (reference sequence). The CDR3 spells CASSLDTGAGGTDTQYF. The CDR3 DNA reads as TGTGCCAGCAGCTTGGACACGGGGGCGGGGGGCACAGATACGCAGTATTTT.

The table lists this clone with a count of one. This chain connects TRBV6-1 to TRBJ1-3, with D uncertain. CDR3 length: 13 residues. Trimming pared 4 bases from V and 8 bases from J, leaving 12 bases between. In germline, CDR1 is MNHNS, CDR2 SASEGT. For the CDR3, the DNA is TGTGCCAGCAGTGCGACACGGTGGGACACCATATATTTT. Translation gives CASSATRWDTIYF.

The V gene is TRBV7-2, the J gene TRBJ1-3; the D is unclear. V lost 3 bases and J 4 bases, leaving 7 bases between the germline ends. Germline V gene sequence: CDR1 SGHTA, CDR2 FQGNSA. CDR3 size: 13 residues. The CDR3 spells CASSLTTGNTIYF. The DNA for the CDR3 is TGTGCCAGCAGCTTGACCACAGGAAACACCATATATTTT.

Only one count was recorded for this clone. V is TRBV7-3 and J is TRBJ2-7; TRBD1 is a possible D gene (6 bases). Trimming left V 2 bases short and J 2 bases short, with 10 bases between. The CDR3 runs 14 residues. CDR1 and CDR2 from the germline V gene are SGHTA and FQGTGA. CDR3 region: CASSLHQGPYEQYF. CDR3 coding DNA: TGTGCCAGCAGCTTACATCAGGGGCCCTACGAGCAGTACTTC.

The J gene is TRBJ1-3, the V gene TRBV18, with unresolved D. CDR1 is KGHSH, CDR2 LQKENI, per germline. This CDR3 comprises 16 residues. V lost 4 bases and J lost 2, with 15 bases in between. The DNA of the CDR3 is TGTGCCAGCTCACTAGGACTGCCGGAGACTGGAAACACCATATATTTT. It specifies CASSLGLPETGNTIYF.

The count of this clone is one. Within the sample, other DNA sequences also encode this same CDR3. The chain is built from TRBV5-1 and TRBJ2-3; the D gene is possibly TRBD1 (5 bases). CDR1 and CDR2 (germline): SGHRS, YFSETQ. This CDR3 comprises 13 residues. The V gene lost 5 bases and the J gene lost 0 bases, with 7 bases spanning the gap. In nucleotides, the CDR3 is TGCGCCAGCAGTCCAGGGAGCACAGATACGCAGTATTTT. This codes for CASSPGSTDTQYF.

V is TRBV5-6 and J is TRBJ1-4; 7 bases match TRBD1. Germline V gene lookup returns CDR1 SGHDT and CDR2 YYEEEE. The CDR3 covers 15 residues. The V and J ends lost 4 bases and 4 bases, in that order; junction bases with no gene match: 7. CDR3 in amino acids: CASSPVSGGNEKLFF. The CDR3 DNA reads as TGTGCCAGCAGCCCAGTCTCAGGGGGTAATGAAAAACTGTTTTTT.

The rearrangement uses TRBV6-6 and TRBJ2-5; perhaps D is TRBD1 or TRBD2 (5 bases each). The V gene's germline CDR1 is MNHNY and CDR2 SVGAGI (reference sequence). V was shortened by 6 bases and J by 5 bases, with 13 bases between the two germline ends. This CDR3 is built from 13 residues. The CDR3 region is CASRGVGWETQYF. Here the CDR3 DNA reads TGTGCCAGCAGGGGGGTCGGGTGGGAGACCCAGTACTTC.

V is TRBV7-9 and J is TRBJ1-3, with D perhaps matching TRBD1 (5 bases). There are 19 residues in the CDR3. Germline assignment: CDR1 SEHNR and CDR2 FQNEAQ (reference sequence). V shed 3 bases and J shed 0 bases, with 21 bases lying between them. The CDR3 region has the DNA TGTGCCAGCAGCTTGGGGGGGACTACTTACTCCCCCTCTGGAAACACCATATATTTT. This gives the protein CASSLGGTTYSPSGNTIYF.

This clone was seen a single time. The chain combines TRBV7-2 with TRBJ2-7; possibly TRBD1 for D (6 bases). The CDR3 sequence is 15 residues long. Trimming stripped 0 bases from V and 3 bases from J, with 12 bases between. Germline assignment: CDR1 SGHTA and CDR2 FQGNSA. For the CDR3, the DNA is TGTGCCAGCAGCTTAGCGGGACAAGGAAACTACGAGCAGTACTTC. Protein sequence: CASSLAGQGNYEQYF.

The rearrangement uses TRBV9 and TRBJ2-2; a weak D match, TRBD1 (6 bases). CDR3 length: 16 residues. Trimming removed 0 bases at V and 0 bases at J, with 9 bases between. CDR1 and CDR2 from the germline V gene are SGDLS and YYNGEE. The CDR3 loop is CASSVAAGANTGELFF. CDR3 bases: TGTGCCAGCAGCGTAGCAGCAGGGGCGAACACCGGGGAGCTGTTTTTT.

This CDR3 is CASSYQDRSSYEQYF. DNA for the CDR3: TGTGCCAGCAGCTATCAGGACAGGAGCTCCTACGAGCAGTACTTC. This chain uses TRBV7-8 with TRBJ2-7, with TRBD1 identical over 7 bases. The CDR3 covers 15 residues. Germline lookup yields CDR1 SGHVS and CDR2 FQNEAQ. J was trimmed by 0 bases and V by 4 bases; bases with no gene match: 6.

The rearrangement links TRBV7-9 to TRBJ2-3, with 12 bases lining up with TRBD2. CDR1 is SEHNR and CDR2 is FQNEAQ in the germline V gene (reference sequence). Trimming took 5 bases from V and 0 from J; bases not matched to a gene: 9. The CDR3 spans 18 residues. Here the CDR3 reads CASSLGTSGYASTDTQYF. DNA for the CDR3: TGTGCCAGCAGCCTGGGGACTAGCGGGTACGCTAGCACAGATACGCAGTATTTT.

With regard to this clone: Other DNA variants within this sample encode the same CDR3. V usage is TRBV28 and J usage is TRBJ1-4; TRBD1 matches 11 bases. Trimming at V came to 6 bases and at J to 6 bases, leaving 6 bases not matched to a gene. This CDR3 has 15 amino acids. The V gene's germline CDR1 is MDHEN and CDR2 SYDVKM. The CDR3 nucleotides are TGTGCCAGCAGCCCCGCGGGACAGGGGGATGAAAAACTGTTTTTT. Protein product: CASSPAGQGDEKLFF. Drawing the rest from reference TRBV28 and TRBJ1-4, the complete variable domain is DVKVTQSSRYLVKRTGEKVFLECVQDMDHENMFWYRQDPGLGLRLIYFSYDVKMKEKGDIPEGYSVSREKKERFSLILESASTNQTSMYLCASSPAGQGDEKLFFGSGTQLSVL.

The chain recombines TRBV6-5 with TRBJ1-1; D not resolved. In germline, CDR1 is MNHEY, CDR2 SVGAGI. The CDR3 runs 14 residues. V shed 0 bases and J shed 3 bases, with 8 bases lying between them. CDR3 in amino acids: CASSYSKGHTEAFF. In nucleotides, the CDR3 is TGTGCCAGCAGTTACTCAAAGGGTCACACTGAAGCTTTCTTT.

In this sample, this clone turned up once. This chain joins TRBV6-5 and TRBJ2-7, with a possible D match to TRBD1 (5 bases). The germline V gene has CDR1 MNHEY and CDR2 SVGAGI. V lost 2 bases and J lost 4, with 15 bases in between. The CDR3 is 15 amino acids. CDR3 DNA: TGTGCCAGCAGTTACGGTACAGGTTGGGCGTACGAGCAGTACTTC. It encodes CASSYGTGWAYEQYF.

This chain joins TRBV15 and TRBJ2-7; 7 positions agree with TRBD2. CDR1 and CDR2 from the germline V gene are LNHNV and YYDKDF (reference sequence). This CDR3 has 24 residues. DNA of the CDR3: TGTGCGACCCCCCTAGCGGCAGATGACAGATCTCCTACGAGCCCTAGACAGATCTCCTACGAGCAGTACTTC. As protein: CATPLAADDRSPTSPRQISYEQYF. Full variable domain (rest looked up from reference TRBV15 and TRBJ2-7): DAMVIQNPRYQVTQFGKPVTLSCSQTLNHNVMYWYQQKSSQAPKLLFHYYDKDFNNEADTPDNFQSRRPNTSFCFLDIRSPGLGDTAMYLCATPLAADDRSPTSPRQISYEQYFGPGTRLTVT.